This is a list of T cell receptor beta chains from one sample in a study of blood T cell repertoires in COVID-19. The protocol was immunoSEQ multiplex PCR, while the TCRdb copy is restricted to in-frame clones and leaves out a portion. Of around 340,000 clones in the sample, 80% to 90% were seen once. Input material: peripheral blood. These receptors were collected from an older woman with COVID-19, enrolled during active disease. The CDR3 runs from the conserved cysteine through the conserved F or W. Each record gives: D gene, clone size, V gene, J gene, CDR3 DNA, CDR3 protein. A D gene is named only where the DNA matches it firmly. Rows may omit the clone size; those that give it use once, few, many or a size class.

NA	few	TRBV18	TRBJ2-1	TGTGCCAGCTCCCCGGGCGAGGGCAATGAGCAGTTCTTC	CASSPGEGNEQFF
NA	NA	TRBV7-2	TRBJ2-5	TGTGCCAGCAGCTTTTCTGTTGGGGGGATACAAGAGACCCAGTACTTC	CASSFSVGGIQETQYF
TRBD1	NA	TRBV15	TRBJ1-6	TGTGCCACCAGCTACACTACAGGGGTAGGATCACCCCTCCACTTT	CATSYTTGVGSPLHF
TRBD1	NA	TRBV7-3	TRBJ2-5	TGTGCCAGCAGCCAACCGGGACAGGGTAAAGAGACCCAGTACTTC	CASSQPGQGKETQYF
NA	NA	TRBV21-1	TRBJ1-1	TGTGCCAGCAGCACAGGACAGGTCAGGGGCACTGAAGCTTTCTTT	CASSTGQVRGTEAFF
TRBD1	NA	TRBV11-3	TRBJ1-1	TGTGCCAGCAGCTCCGAACAGGGGACTGAAGCTTTCTTT	CASSSEQGTEAFF
NA	NA	TRBV6-5	TRBJ2-2	TGTGCCAGCAGTTACTCCAAGCGCCACTCCGGGGAGCTGTTTTTT	CASSYSKRHSGELFF
TRBD2	NA	TRBV12-3/TRBV12-4	TRBJ2-1	TGTGCCACCACCGGGGGGGTACACAATGAGCAGTTCTTC	CATTGGVHNEQFF
TRBD1	NA	TRBV11-3	TRBJ2-7	TGTGCCAGCAGCGCAACGACAGGGGGCGAGCAGTACTTC	CASSATTGGEQYF
NA	NA	TRBV6-5	TRBJ1-4	TGTGCCAGCAGTCCGACAGCCCCTAATGAAAAACTGTTTTTT	CASSPTAPNEKLFF